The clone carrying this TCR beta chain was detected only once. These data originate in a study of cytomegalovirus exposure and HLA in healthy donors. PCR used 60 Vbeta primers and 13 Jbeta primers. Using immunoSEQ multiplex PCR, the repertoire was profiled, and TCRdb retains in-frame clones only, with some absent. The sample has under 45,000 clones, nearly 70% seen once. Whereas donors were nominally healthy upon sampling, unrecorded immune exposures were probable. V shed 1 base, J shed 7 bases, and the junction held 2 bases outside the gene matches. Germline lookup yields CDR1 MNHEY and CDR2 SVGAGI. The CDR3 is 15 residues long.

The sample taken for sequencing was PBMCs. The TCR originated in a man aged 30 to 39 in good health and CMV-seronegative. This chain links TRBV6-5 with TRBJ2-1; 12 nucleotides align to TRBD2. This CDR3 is CASSYWTSGMNEQFF. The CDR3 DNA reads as TGTGCCAGCAGTTACTGGACTAGCGGGATGAATGAGCAGTTCTTC.